These 16 T cell receptor beta chains originate from one sample sequenced in a study of blood T cell repertoires in COVID-19. Repertoires were generated with immunoSEQ multiplex PCR, while TCRdb's copy carries only in-frame clones and drops some. The sample has 150,000 to 200,000 clones, about 87% seen once. The sequenced sample was peripheral blood. All receptors come from a young man with active or convalescent COVID-19.

The V and J genes are TRBV7-2 and TRBJ2-7, with 12 bases identical to TRBD2. The CDR3 length is 14 residues. V dropped 5 bases and J dropped 6; count of bases not matched to a gene: 5. The germline V gene encodes CDR1 SGHTA and CDR2 FQGNSA. CDR3 region: CASSMTSGGPEQYV. As DNA, the CDR3 is TGTGCCAGCAGCATGACTAGCGGGGGTCCCGAGCAGTACGTC.

V gene TRBV6-1 combines with J gene TRBJ1-5; D not certain. This CDR3 has 13 residues. V lost 3 bases and J lost 11, with 14 bases in between. Germline V gene lookup returns CDR1 MNHNS and CDR2 SASEGT. The CDR3 sequence is CASSEVIAGAQHF. DNA for the CDR3: TGTGCCAGCAGTGAGGTCATTGCCGGGGCCCAGCATTTT.

This chain joins TRBV6-1 and TRBJ1-5, with TRBD1 as a possible D gene (6 bases). This CDR3 spans 16 amino acids. CDR1 is MNHNS, CDR2 SASEGT, per germline. V gave up 3 bases and J gave up 1 base, with 13 bases separating them. CDR3 region: CASSDLQGTSNQPQHF. DNA of the CDR3: TGTGCCAGCAGTGACCTTCAGGGGACAAGCAATCAGCCCCAGCATTTT.

This chain joins TRBV11-2 and TRBJ2-1; the D gene is possibly TRBD1 (5 bases). Germline-derived CDR1 and CDR2 are SGHAT and FQNNGV. V dropped 4 bases and J dropped 4 bases, with 11 bases sitting between them. The CDR3 extends over 14 amino acids. CDR3 region: CASSSTRQYNEQFF. The CDR3 DNA reads as TGTGCCAGCAGCTCCACAAGACAGTACAATGAGCAGTTCTTC.

J is TRBJ2-7 and V is TRBV5-1, with TRBD2 matching over 9 bases. With 6 bases clipped from V and 6 bases from J, the junction kept 10 bases outside the gene matches. This CDR3 contains 14 residues. The germline V gene encodes CDR1 SGHRS and CDR2 YFSETQ. The chain's CDR3 is CASTKEGLALEQYF. The CDR3 coding sequence is TGCGCCAGCACCAAGGAGGGACTAGCTCTCGAGCAGTACTTC.

The rearrangement uses TRBV14 and TRBJ2-7, with D unclear. Germline-derived CDR1 and CDR2 are SGHDN and FVKESK. V shed 2 bases and J shed 4 bases, with 15 bases lying between them. The CDR3 is 15 amino acids. Here the CDR3 reads CASSQTTFYPYEQYF. CDR3 DNA sequence: TGTGCCAGCAGCCAAACGACTTTTTACCCGTACGAGCAGTACTTC.

The gene calls are TRBV18 and TRBJ2-3; 9 bases fit TRBD2. V was clipped by 2 bases and J by 5 bases; unmatched bases: 8. The V gene's germline CDR1 is KGHSH and CDR2 LQKENI. The CDR3 has 16 residues. CDR3 loop: CASSPVAGAAGDTQYF. In DNA form, the CDR3 reads TGTGCCAGCTCACCAGTAGCGGGAGCCGCAGGAGATACGCAGTATTTT.

This clone was seen once. The V gene is TRBV11-2, the J gene TRBJ1-1; 8 bases are a match to TRBD1. V dropped 5 bases and J dropped 4; count of bases not matched to a gene: 3. Germline CDR1 is SGHAT and CDR2 is FQNNGV. The CDR3 is made up of 13 amino acids. CDR3 protein: CASSADRATEAFF. The CDR3 coding sequence is TGTGCCAGCAGCGCGGACAGGGCCACTGAAGCTTTCTTT.

This clone was recorded a few times. This chain links TRBV14 with TRBJ1-6; D unclear. This CDR3 is 15 amino acids long. Germline V gene lookup returns CDR1 SGHDN and CDR2 FVKESK. The V gene lost 1 base and the J gene lost 9 bases, with 13 bases spanning the gap. This CDR3 is CASSQGANLGSPLHF. In DNA, the CDR3 is TGTGCCAGCAGCCAAGGGGCTAATCTGGGTTCACCCCTCCACTTT.

V is TRBV7-9 and J is TRBJ2-2, with D perhaps matching TRBD1 (6 bases). The CDR3 is 14 amino acids. Between the trimmed V and J ends, which lost 3 bases and 6 bases, there was a span of 11 bases. CDR1 is SEHNR and CDR2 is FQNEAQ in the germline V gene (reference sequence). This chain's CDR3 is CASSFWTVAGELFF. The DNA of the CDR3 is TGTGCCAGCAGCTTTTGGACAGTCGCCGGGGAGCTGTTTTTT.

The CDR3 region is CASSEDREGNQPQHF. The CDR3 DNA reads as TGTGCCAGCAGCGAGGACCGGGAGGGCAATCAGCCCCAGCATTTT. This sequence joins TRBV2 and TRBJ1-5; no definite D call. This CDR3 comprises 15 residues. The V gene's germline CDR1 is SNHLY and CDR2 FYNNEI. The ends were cut back, 6 bases at V and 2 bases at J, with 14 bases in the middle.

This chain joins TRBV19 and TRBJ1-5, with D perhaps matching TRBD1 (5 bases). Germline V gives CDR1 LNHDA, CDR2 SQIVND (reference sequence). V was cut by 5 bases and J by 2 bases, with 10 bases left in between. This CDR3 region has 14 residues. CDR3 residues: CASSPRQRNQPQHF. CDR3 bases: TGTGCCAGTAGTCCAAGACAGCGCAATCAGCCCCAGCATTTT.

This clone occurred a few times. The chain links TRBV6-4 to TRBJ2-1, with 8 nucleotides matching TRBD2. After removal of 2 bases from V and 4 bases from J, the junction contained 4 bases not matched to a gene. CDR1 and CDR2 from the germline V gene are MRHNA and SNTAGT. This CDR3 contains 15 residues. Written as DNA, the CDR3 is TGTGCCAGCAGTGACGGGCGGGAGGAGTACAATGAGCAGTTCTTC. This encodes CASSDGREEYNEQFF.

The genes are TRBV5-1 and TRBJ2-2; D may be TRBD2 (6 bases). This CDR3 region has 16 residues. The V and J ends lost 4 bases and 6 bases respectively, with 19 bases between them. The V gene's germline CDR1 is SGHRS and CDR2 YFSETQ. CDR3 residues: CASSPEGFSEAGELFF. In nucleotides, the CDR3 is TGCGCCAGCAGCCCGGAGGGTTTTTCCGAGGCCGGGGAGCTGTTTTTT.

This clone was seen more than once but under ten times. V usage is TRBV6-5 and J usage is TRBJ2-7; 8 bases fit TRBD1. Germline CDR1 and CDR2: MNHEY and SVGAGI. The CDR3 sequence is 14 residues long. J gave up 6 bases and V 3 bases, and 7 bases lay outside the gene matches. CDR3 residues: CASSYMDRVGEQYF. The CDR3 DNA follows: TGTGCCAGCAGTTATATGGACAGGGTTGGCGAGCAGTACTTC.

This clone was found a few times. The V call is TRBV11-3, the J call TRBJ2-3; possibly TRBD1 for D (5 bases). The V end was cut by 5 bases, the J end by 1 base, with 16 bases between. The CDR3 runs 16 residues. Germline CDR1 and CDR2: SGHNT and YENEEA. The DNA of the CDR3 is TGTGCCAGCAGCCCCCCTAGGGGCCAGGGCACAGATACGCAGTATTTT. It specifies CASSPPRGQGTDTQYF.